Below, 9 T cell receptor beta chains from the same sample are listed, as sequenced in a study of blood T cell repertoires in COVID-19. The data were produced by immunoSEQ multiplex PCR, yet TCRdb's version contains in-frame clones alone and is incomplete. The sample has fewer than 350,000 clones; roughly 93% are singletons. The sample was PBMCs or T cells enriched from blood (not recorded which). The receptors shown here come from a woman aged 40 to 50 with acute COVID-19.

The chain combines TRBV3-1 (or the pseudogene TRBV3-2) with TRBJ2-1; maybe TRBD2 (5 bases). Germline V CDR1 and CDR2: LGHDT, YNNKEL (reference sequence). Trimming pared 4 bases from V and 8 bases from J, leaving 9 bases between. The CDR3 has 12 amino acids. The CDR3 reads CASSPTGDEQFF. CDR3 sequence (DNA): TGTGCCAGCAGCCCCACCGGGGATGAGCAGTTCTTC.

The rearrangement uses TRBV18 and TRBJ1-2; possibly TRBD1 for D (6 bases). Germline values: CDR1 KGHSH, CDR2 LQKENI. The CDR3 contains 16 residues. Trimming cost V 4 bases and J 0 bases, with 15 bases left between them. CDR3 sequence: CASSQAGGATNYGYTF. The CDR3 nucleotides are TGTGCCAGCTCACAGGCGGGGGGGGCGACTAACTATGGCTACACCTTC.

This chain joins TRBV5-1 and TRBJ2-7; 8 bases line up with TRBD2. CDR3 length equals 15 residues. Per germline, CDR1 SGHRS and CDR2 YFSETQ. V trimming: 1 base; J trimming: 7 bases; junction bases outside the gene matches: 10. The CDR3, as DNA: TGCGCCAGCAGCTTGTCGGGAGGGAGCTTGGGGGAGCAGTACTTC. The encoded protein is CASSLSGGSLGEQYF.

The rearrangement joins TRBV9 to TRBJ1-4, with 9 bases lining up with TRBD1. CDR3 length: 14 residues. J was trimmed by 7 bases and V by 4 bases; bases with no gene match: 5. Germline-derived CDR1 and CDR2 are SGDLS and YYNGEE. This CDR3 reads CASSRTGGSEKLFF. Written as DNA, the CDR3 is TGTGCCAGCAGCCGAACAGGGGGCAGTGAAAAACTGTTTTTT.

The chain links TRBV5-1 to TRBJ2-2, with D possibly TRBD2 on 6 matching bases. In germline, CDR1 is SGHRS, CDR2 YFSETQ. The V end lost 0 bases, the J end lost 0 bases, and 9 bases lay between the germline ends. The CDR3 sequence is 16 residues long. The CDR3 DNA reads TGCGCCAGCAGCTTGGGTCCGGGGGCGAACACCGGGGAGCTGTTTTTT. Translation gives CASSLGPGANTGELFF.

The V gene is TRBV4-2, the J gene TRBJ1-4, with 7 bases matching TRBD1. The germline CDR1 and CDR2 sequences are LGHNA and YNFKEQ. The V gene end was trimmed by 1 base and the J gene end by 8 bases; junction bases not matched to a gene: 4. The CDR3 consists of 14 residues. The CDR3 loop reads CASSQGQGREKLFF. CDR3 nucleotide sequence: TGTGCCAGCAGCCAAGGACAGGGCAGAGAAAAACTGTTTTTT.

This sequence joins TRBV2 and TRBJ2-1, with D possibly being TRBD1 (6 bases). The germline V gene encodes CDR1 SNHLY and CDR2 FYNNEI. The CDR3 consists of 14 residues. Trimming left V 3 bases short and J 7 bases short, with 13 bases between. The CDR3 here is CASSESGAGNEQFF. The CDR3 DNA is TGTGCCAGCAGTGAGTCAGGGGCGGGTAATGAGCAGTTCTTC. Together with reference TRBV2 and TRBJ2-1, the CDR3 gives the full variable domain: EPEVTQTPSHQVTQMGQEVILRCVPISNHLYFYWYRQILGQKVEFLVSFYNNEISEKSEIFDDQFSVERPDGSNFTLKIRSTKLEDSAMYFCASSESGAGNEQFFGPGTRLTVL.

The chain has TRBV28 and TRBJ2-7; tentative D call: TRBD1 (6 bases). With 5 bases removed from V and 3 bases from J, the gap between germline ends came to 17 bases. Germline-derived CDR1 and CDR2 are MDHEN and SYDVKM. CDR3 length equals 15 residues. In nucleotides, the CDR3 is TGTGCCAGCAGTCTAACCCCGGGACAACTCTACGAGCAGTACTTC. Amino acids: CASSLTPGQLYEQYF.

The rearrangement links TRBV5-1 to TRBJ2-2; TRBD1 agrees at 7 bases. The CDR3 spans 16 residues. J lost 0 bases, V lost 2 bases, and 4 bases had no gene match. Germline CDR1 and CDR2: SGHRS and YFSETQ. Here the CDR3 reads CASSLGQGANTGELFF. CDR3 coding DNA: TGCGCCAGCAGCTTAGGTCAGGGGGCGAACACCGGGGAGCTGTTTTTT.